This T cell receptor beta chain was captured in a study of T cell changes during pregnancy in multiple sclerosis. V lost 4 bases to trimming and J lost 4 bases; unmatched junction nucleotides: 7. This CDR3 has 16 residues. CDR1 is SGHAT and CDR2 is FQNNGV in the germline V gene. Sequencing used immunoSEQ multiplex PCR; TCRdb keeps in-frame clones, though not all of them. Of about 69,000 clones in the sample, around 92% are singletons; the top ten hold around 2%. This receptor was taken from a female donor in good health, enrolled as a control in a pregnancy study. This sequence joins TRBV11-2 and TRBJ2-7; 13 bases align to TRBD2. The sequencing here drew on peripheral blood, taken in the third trimester of pregnancy. The CDR3: CASSSGLAGVEYEQYF. DNA for the CDR3: TGTGCCAGCAGCTCCGGACTAGCGGGAGTGGAGTACGAGCAGTACTTC.